This T cell receptor (beta chain) was found in a study of CD8 T cells in ankylosing spondylitis. Study-wide findings and caveats: The disease-linked clones had a CD8+ phenotype and low blood frequencies.

Trimming removed 3 bases from V and 9 bases from J, with 15 bases in between. Germline V gene data show CDR1 as DFQATT and CDR2 as SNEGSKA (reference sequence). This CDR3 spans 13 amino acids. Quantitative molecular-barcoded 5'-RACE generated the TCR beta libraries. A single record per CDR3 protein comes from TCRdb applying MiXCR to the 5' RACE reads. Here the sample spans 150,000 to 200,000 distinct CDR3 sequences, about 16% being singletons. This clonotype showed up many times. As yet, its antigen is unknown. The sample consisted of blood, either unsorted or a sorted T cell fraction (not recorded which). The clonotype comes from a male donor with ankylosing spondylitis or in good health (not recorded which). The chain carries TRBV20-1 and TRBJ2-1, with D uncertain. CDR3 in DNA: TGCAGTGCTAGTAAACTGAGGTCAGGTGAGCAGTTCTTC. Residues: CSASKLRSGEQFF.